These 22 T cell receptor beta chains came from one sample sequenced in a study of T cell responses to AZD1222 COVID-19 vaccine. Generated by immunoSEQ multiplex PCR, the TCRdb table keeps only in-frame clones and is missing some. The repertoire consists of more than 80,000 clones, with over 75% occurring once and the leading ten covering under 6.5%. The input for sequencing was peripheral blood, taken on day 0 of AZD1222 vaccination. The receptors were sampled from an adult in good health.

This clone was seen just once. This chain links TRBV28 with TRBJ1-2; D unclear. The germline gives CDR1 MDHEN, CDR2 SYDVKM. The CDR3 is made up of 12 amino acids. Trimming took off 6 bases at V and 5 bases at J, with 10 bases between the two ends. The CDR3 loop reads CASRPTTYGYTF. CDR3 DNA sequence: TGTGCCAGCAGACCTACAACTTATGGCTACACCTTC.

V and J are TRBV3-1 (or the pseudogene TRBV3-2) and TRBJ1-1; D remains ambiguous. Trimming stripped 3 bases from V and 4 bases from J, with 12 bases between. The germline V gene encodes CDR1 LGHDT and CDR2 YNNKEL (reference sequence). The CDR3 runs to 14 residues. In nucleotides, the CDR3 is TGTGCCAGCAGCCACCAGACGAAAGGCACTGAAGCTTTCTTT. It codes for CASSHQTKGTEAFF.

CDR3 residues: CASSSSGSSGANVLTF. For the CDR3, the DNA is TGTGCCAGTAGTTCTAGCGGGAGCTCTGGGGCCAACGTCCTGACTTTC. The chain combines TRBV19 with TRBJ2-6; 10 bases map to TRBD2. CDR1 and CDR2 from the germline V gene are LNHDA and SQIVND (reference sequence). The CDR3 totals 16 residues. V gave up 5 bases and J gave up 0 bases; unmatched junction bases: 1.

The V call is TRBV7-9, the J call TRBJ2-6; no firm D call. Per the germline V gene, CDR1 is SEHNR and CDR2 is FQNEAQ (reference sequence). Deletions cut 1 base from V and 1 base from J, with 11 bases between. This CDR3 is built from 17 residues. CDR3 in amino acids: CASSLVPWQSGANVLTF. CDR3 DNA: TGTGCCAGCAGCTTAGTCCCCTGGCAATCTGGGGCCAACGTCCTGACTTTC.

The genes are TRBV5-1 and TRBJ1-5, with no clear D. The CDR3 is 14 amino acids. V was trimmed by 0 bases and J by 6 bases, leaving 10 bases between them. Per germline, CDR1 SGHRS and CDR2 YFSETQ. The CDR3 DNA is TGCGCCAGCAGCTTGGGGGAGGGAACTCAGCCCCAGCATTTT. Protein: CASSLGEGTQPQHF.

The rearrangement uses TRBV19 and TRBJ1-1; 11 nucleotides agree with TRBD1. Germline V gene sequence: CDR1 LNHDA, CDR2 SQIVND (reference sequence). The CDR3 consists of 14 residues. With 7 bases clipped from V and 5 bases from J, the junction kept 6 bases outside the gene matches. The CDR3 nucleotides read TGTGCCAGTATTGGACAGGGGGCGGGGACTGAAGCTTTCTTT. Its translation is CASIGQGAGTEAFF.

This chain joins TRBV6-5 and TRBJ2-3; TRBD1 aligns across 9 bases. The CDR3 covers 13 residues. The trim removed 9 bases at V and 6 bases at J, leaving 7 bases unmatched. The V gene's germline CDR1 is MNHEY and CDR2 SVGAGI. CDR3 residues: CARRTGEWDTQYF. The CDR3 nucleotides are TGTGCCAGACGGACAGGGGAGTGGGATACGCAGTATTTT.

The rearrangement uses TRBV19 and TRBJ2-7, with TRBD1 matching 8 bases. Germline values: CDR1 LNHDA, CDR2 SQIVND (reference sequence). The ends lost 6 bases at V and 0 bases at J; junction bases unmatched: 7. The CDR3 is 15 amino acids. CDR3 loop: CASSNQGANSYEQYF. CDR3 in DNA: TGTGCCAGTAGCAACCAGGGGGCCAACTCCTACGAGCAGTACTTC.

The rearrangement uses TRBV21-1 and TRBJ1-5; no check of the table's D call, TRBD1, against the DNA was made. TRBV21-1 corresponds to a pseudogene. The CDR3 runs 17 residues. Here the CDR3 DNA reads TGTGCCAGCAGCAAATTAACAGGACAGGGTAGCAATCAGCCCCAGCATTTT. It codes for CASSKLTGQGSNQPQHF.

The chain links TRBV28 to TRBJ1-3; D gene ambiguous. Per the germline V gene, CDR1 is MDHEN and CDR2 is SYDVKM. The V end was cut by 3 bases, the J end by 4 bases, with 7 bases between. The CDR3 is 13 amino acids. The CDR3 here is CASSFGSGNTIYF. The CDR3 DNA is TGTGCCAGCAGTTTTGGTTCGGGAAACACCATATATTTT. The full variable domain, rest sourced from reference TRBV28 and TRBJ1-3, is DVKVTQSSRYLVKRTGEKVFLECVQDMDHENMFWYRQDPGLGLRLIYFSYDVKMKEKGDIPEGYSVSREKKERFSLILESASTNQTSMYLCASSFGSGNTIYFGEGSWLTVV.

The CDR3 reads CASSLRPDSDGYTF. The CDR3 DNA follows: TGTGCCAGCAGCTTACGACCCGACAGTGATGGCTACACCTTC. The V and J genes are TRBV5-6 and TRBJ1-2; a possible D gene is TRBD1 (5 bases). Germline-derived CDR1 and CDR2 are SGHDT and YYEEEE. Trimming cost V 2 bases and J 6 bases, with 14 bases left between them. CDR3 length: 14 residues.

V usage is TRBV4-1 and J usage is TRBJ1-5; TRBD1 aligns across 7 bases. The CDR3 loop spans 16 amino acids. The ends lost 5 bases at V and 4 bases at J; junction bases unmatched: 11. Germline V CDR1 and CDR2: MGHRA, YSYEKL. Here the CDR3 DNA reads TGCGCCAGCAGCTCCCAGGGGGGGGCTGGAAATCAGCCCCAGCATTTT. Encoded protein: CASSSQGGAGNQPQHF.

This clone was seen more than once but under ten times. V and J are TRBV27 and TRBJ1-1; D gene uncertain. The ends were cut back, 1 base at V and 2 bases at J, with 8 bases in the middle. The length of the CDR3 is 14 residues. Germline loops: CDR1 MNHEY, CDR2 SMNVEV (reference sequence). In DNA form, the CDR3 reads TGTGCCAGCAGTTTATACGGTCCAAACACTGAAGCTTTCTTT. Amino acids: CASSLYGPNTEAFF.

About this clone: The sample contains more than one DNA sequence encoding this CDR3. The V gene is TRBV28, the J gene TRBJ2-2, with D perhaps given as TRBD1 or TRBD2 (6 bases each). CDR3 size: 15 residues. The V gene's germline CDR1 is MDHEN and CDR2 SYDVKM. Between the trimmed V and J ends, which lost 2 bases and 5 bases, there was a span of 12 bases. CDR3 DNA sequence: TGTGCCAGCAGTTTAGGGGGCGCGGGGACCGGGGAGCTGTTTTTT. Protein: CASSLGGAGTGELFF.

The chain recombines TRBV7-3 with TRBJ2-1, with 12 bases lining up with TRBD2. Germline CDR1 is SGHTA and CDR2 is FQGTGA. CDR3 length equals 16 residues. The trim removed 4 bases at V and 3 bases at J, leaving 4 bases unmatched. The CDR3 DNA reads TGTGCCAGCAGCTCCGGGACTAGCGGGTTCTACAATGAGCAGTTCTTC. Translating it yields CASSSGTSGFYNEQFF.

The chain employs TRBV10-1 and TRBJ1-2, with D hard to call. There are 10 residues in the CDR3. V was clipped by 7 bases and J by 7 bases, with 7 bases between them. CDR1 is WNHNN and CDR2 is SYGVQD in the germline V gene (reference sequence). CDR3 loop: CASTDCGYTF. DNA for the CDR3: TGCGCCAGCACGGACTGTGGCTACACCTTC.

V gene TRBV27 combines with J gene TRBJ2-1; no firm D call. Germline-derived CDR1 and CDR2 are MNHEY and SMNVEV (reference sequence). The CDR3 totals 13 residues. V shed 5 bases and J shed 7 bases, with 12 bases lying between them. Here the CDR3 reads CASSPPGGNEQFF. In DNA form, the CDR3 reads TGTGCCAGCAGTCCCCCCGGTGGGAATGAGCAGTTCTTC.

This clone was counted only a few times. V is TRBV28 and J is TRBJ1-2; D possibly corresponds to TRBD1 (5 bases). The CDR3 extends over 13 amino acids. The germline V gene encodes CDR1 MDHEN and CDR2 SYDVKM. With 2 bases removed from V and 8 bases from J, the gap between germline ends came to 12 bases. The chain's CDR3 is CASSLRTGWGYTF. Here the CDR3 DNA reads TGTGCCAGCAGTTTAAGAACAGGTTGGGGCTACACCTTC.

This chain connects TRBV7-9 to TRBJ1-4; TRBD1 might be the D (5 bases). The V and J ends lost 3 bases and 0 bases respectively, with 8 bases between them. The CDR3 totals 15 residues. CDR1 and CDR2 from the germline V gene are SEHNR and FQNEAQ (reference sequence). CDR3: CASSFRGPTNEKLFF. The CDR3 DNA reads TGTGCCAGCAGCTTCCGGGGACCAACTAATGAAAAACTGTTTTTT. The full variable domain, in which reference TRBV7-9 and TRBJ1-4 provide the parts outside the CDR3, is DTGVSQNPRHKITKRGQNVTFRCDPISEHNRLYWYRQTLGQGPEFLTYFQNEAQLEKSRLLSDRFSAERPKGSFSTLEIQRTEQGDSAMYLCASSFRGPTNEKLFFGSGTQLSVL.

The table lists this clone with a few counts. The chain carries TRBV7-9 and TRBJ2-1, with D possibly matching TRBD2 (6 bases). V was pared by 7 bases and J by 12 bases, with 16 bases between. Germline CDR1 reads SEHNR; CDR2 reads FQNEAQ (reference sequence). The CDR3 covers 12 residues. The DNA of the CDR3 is TGTGCCAGCAACACGAACCTCGGGAGGCAGTTCTTC. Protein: CASNTNLGRQFF.

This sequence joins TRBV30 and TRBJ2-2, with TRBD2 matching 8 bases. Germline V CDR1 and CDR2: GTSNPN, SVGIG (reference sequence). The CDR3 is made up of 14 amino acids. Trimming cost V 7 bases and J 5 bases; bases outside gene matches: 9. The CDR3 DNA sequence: TGTGCCTCCTATAGCGGGATTCCAACCGGGGAGCTGTTTTTT. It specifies CASYSGIPTGELFF.

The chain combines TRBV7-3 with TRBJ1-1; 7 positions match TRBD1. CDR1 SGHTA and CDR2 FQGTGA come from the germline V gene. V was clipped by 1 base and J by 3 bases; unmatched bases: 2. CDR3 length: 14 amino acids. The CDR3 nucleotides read TGTGCCAGCAGCTTAAGTCAGGGGGACACTGAAGCTTTCTTT. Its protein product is CASSLSQGDTEAFF.